These 25 T cell receptor beta chains were all obtained from the same sample, sequenced in a study of shared clonotypes between healthy human individuals. Clones were read by immunoSEQ multiplex PCR, and TCRdb kept only the in-frame ones, dropping some. Of about 730,000 clones listed, 72% are singletons. Sequencing was carried out using memory CD4+ T cells sorted from blood. As to subset: CD45RA-negative fraction. These TCRs come from a young woman in good health.

The chain carries TRBV2 and TRBJ2-4, with 7 positions matching TRBD1. J was trimmed by 3 bases and V by 6 bases; bases with no gene match: 8. Looked up from germline, CDR1 is SNHLY and CDR2 is FYNNEI. This CDR3 comprises 15 residues. Here the CDR3 reads CASRMGTGVKNIQYF. CDR3 sequence (DNA): TGTGCCAGCAGGATGGGAACAGGGGTCAAAAACATTCAGTACTTC.

The chain has TRBV6-5 and TRBJ2-5; 10 nucleotides align to TRBD1. TRBJ2-7 matches the DNA end more closely, so the J call is doubtful. The germline CDR1 and CDR2 sequences are MNHEY and SVGAGI. There are 14 residues in the CDR3. CDR3 in amino acids: CASSYGTGAYEQYF. CDR3 nucleotides: TGTGCCAGCAGTTACGGGACAGGGGCCTACGAGCAGTACTTC.

The chain is built from TRBV2 and TRBJ1-1; D unresolved. Trimming removed 8 bases from V and 1 base from J, with 14 bases in between. CDR3 size: 14 residues. Germline lookup yields CDR1 SNHLY and CDR2 FYNNEI. The CDR3 DNA is TGTGCCAGCCTATTTGGCACCAAGAACACTGAAGCTTTCTTT. Amino acids: CASLFGTKNTEAFF.

In its sample, this clone was seen once. A read error is possible here, since a much larger clone lies one base away. The same CDR3 also results from other DNA sequences found in this sample. The chain employs TRBV19 and TRBJ1-1; D is ambiguous. The CDR3 is 13 amino acids. Germline CDR1 is LNHDA and CDR2 is SQIVND (reference sequence). The CDR3 DNA reads TGTGCCAGTACCGCGTATGGTTACACTGAGGCTTTCTTT. Protein sequence: CASTAYGYTEAFF.

This chain links TRBV29-1 with TRBJ1-1; a possible D gene is TRBD1 (5 bases). The germline V gene has CDR1 SQVTM and CDR2 ANQGSEA. The CDR3 extends over 14 amino acids. V lost 2 bases to trimming and J lost 1 base, with 11 bases between them. The CDR3 coding sequence is TGCAGCGTTGAATTCCCCAGGGAGAACACTGAAGCTTTCTTT. Protein: CSVEFPRENTEAFF.

The chain recombines TRBV18 with TRBJ2-7, with 10 positions matching TRBD2. Germline V lookup: CDR1 KGHSH, CDR2 LQKENI. Trimming took 4 bases from V and 6 from J; bases not matched to a gene: 6. This CDR3 has 14 residues. The CDR3: CASSQTSGDAEQYF. In DNA, the CDR3 is TGTGCCAGCTCACAAACTAGCGGGGACGCCGAGCAGTACTTC.

The chain uses TRBV5-1 and TRBJ2-3; D gene unclear. The CDR3 is 16 residues long. Germline values: CDR1 SGHRS, CDR2 YFSETQ. Trimming pared 0 bases from V and 1 base from J, leaving 12 bases between. The CDR3, as DNA: TGCGCCAGCAGCTTGGCGACGGTAGATGGCACAGATACGCAGTATTTT. Protein product: CASSLATVDGTDTQYF. Full variable domain (remainder filled in from reference TRBV5-1 and TRBJ2-3): KAGVTQTPRYLIKTRGQQVTLSCSPISGHRSVSWYQQTPGQGLQFLFEYFSETQRNKGNFPGRFSGRQFSNSRSEMNVSTLELGDSALYLCASSLATVDGTDTQYFGPGTRLTVL.

This sequence joins TRBV7-8 and TRBJ2-5; 7 positions agree with TRBD1. From germline, CDR1 is SGHVS and CDR2 FQNEAQ. CDR3 length: 14 amino acids. V lost 6 bases, J lost 1 base, and 5 bases stayed unmatched. DNA for the CDR3: TGTGCCAGCAGATACGGGGACAGCCAAGAGACCCAGTACTTC. The encoded protein is CASRYGDSQETQYF.

This rearrangement joins TRBV5-4 to TRBJ2-7, with 9 bases that match TRBD1. The V segment lost 5 bases and the J segment 7 bases; nucleotides outside the gene matches: 10. Germline V gives CDR1 SGHNT, CDR2 YYREEE (reference sequence). This CDR3 spans 14 amino acids. CDR3 sequence: CASRDRGPSGEQYF. Here the CDR3 DNA reads TGTGCCAGCAGGGACAGGGGTCCCTCCGGGGAGCAGTACTTC.

The sample holds a few counts of this clone. The chain recombines TRBV28 with TRBJ2-3; TRBD2 aligns across 7 bases. The V segment lost 3 bases and the J segment 0 bases; nucleotides outside the gene matches: 9. The CDR3 is 17 residues long. CDR1 MDHEN and CDR2 SYDVKM come from the germline V gene. CDR3 bases: TGTGCCAGCAGTTTCATTGGGCGGGAGAAAAGCACAGATACGCAGTATTTT. This encodes CASSFIGREKSTDTQYF. Together with reference TRBV28 and TRBJ2-3, the CDR3 gives the full variable domain: DVKVTQSSRYLVKRTGEKVFLECVQDMDHENMFWYRQDPGLGLRLIYFSYDVKMKEKGDIPEGYSVSREKKERFSLILESASTNQTSMYLCASSFIGREKSTDTQYFGPGTRLTVL.

The chain combines TRBV7-9 with TRBJ2-2; 7 nucleotides agree with TRBD2. With 2 bases clipped from V and 0 bases from J, the junction kept 3 bases outside the gene matches. This CDR3 region has 16 residues. Germline V lookup: CDR1 SEHNR, CDR2 FQNEAQ (reference sequence). The CDR3 DNA reads as TGTGCCAGCAGCTTAAGACTAGCCCCGAACACCGGGGAGCTGTTTTTT. This sequence encodes CASSLRLAPNTGELFF. Full variable domain (rest looked up from reference TRBV7-9 and TRBJ2-2): DTGVSQNPRHKITKRGQNVTFRCDPISEHNRLYWYRQTLGQGPEFLTYFQNEAQLEKSRLLSDRFSAERPKGSFSTLEIQRTEQGDSAMYLCASSLRLAPNTGELFFGEGSRLTVL.

This rearrangement joins TRBV1 to TRBJ2-1; the table's TRBD2 call for D was not verified on the DNA. TRBV1 is reported as a pseudogene. The CDR3 consists of 15 residues. The CDR3 loop is CTSGCGARSYNEQFF. CDR3 nucleotide sequence: TGCACCAGCGGGTGCGGAGCGCGCTCCTACAATGAGCAGTTCTTC.

The chain couples TRBV5-4 to TRBJ1-2; D not resolved. The CDR3 runs 13 residues. Per germline, CDR1 SGHNT and CDR2 YYREEE (reference sequence). V was pared by 1 base and J by 0 bases, with 4 bases between. CDR3 in DNA: TGTGCCAGCAGCTTGCCAGCTAACTATGGCTACACCTTC. Amino acids: CASSLPANYGYTF.

The CDR3 DNA reads as TGTGCCAGCAGTCGGACTAGACAATTCACAGATACGCAGTATTTT. Residues: CASSRTRQFTDTQYF. The V and J genes are TRBV6-5 and TRBJ2-3; 7 bases agree with TRBD2. Looked up from germline, CDR1 is MNHEY and CDR2 is SVGAGI. This CDR3 spans 15 amino acids. The V and J ends lost 5 bases and 2 bases, in that order; junction bases with no gene match: 7.

This chain links TRBV19 with TRBJ2-3; 13 nucleotides agree with TRBD2. The CDR3 extends over 17 amino acids. Germline assignment: CDR1 LNHDA and CDR2 SQIVND (reference sequence). The junction had 8 bases not matched to a gene; V was cut back by 3 bases and J by 5 bases. CDR3 protein: CASSIALAGGPVDTQYF. For the CDR3, the DNA is TGTGCCAGTAGTATTGCACTAGCGGGAGGGCCGGTAGATACGCAGTATTTT.

The CDR3 is CASSEAGTPDTQYF. The CDR3 DNA follows: TGTGCCAGCTCGGAAGCGGGAACCCCAGATACGCAGTATTTT. The chain joins TRBV18 to TRBJ2-3; 7 bases are shared with TRBD2. CDR3 size: 14 residues. Germline lookup yields CDR1 KGHSH and CDR2 LQKENI. V shed 6 bases and J 4 bases; nucleotides not matched to a gene: 7.

The chain links TRBV5-6 to TRBJ2-2; D ambiguous. Trimming pared 3 bases from V and 0 bases from J, leaving 9 bases between. This CDR3 region has 15 residues. Germline lookup yields CDR1 SGHDT and CDR2 YYEEEE. CDR3 nucleotides: TGTGCCAGCAGCTGGCTGGATTCGAACACCGGGGAGCTGTTTTTT. Translated, it gives CASSWLDSNTGELFF.

The chain combines TRBV7-9 with TRBJ2-1; D ambiguous. In germline, CDR1 is SEHNR, CDR2 FQNEAQ (reference sequence). The CDR3 runs 13 residues. Trimming pared 2 bases from V and 6 bases from J, leaving 8 bases between. CDR3: CASSLLLGNEQFF. The CDR3 DNA sequence: TGTGCCAGCAGCTTACTTTTGGGCAATGAGCAGTTCTTC.

This clone has only a few counts. The V call is TRBV2, the J call TRBJ1-5; tentatively, D is TRBD1 (6 bases). The CDR3 is made up of 15 amino acids. V gave up 6 bases and J gave up 0 bases, with 12 bases separating them. Germline CDR1 and CDR2: SNHLY and FYNNEI. CDR3 in amino acids: CASRGTRSSNQPQHF. The CDR3 DNA follows: TGTGCCAGCAGGGGGACACGGAGTAGCAATCAGCCCCAGCATTTT.

The V call is TRBV11-2, the J call TRBJ1-2; D is perhaps TRBD1 (5 bases). The CDR3 length is 14 residues. V was clipped by 2 bases and J by 5 bases, with 12 bases between them. Germline CDR1 is SGHAT and CDR2 is FQNNGV. CDR3 in amino acids: CASSLTSRDYGYTF. The CDR3 DNA reads TGTGCCAGCAGCTTAACGAGCAGGGATTATGGCTACACCTTC.

This sequence joins TRBV30 and TRBJ2-5; perhaps TRBD2 as D (6 bases). The DNA end lines up better with TRBJ2-7; the J call may be wrong. Germline V gene data show CDR1 as GTSNPN and CDR2 as SVGIG (reference sequence). This CDR3 is 13 amino acids long. The chain's CDR3 is CAWSVTGVGEQYF. The CDR3 DNA reads as TGTGCCTGGAGTGTAACGGGAGTGGGCGAGCAGTACTTC.

The V call is TRBV13, the J call TRBJ1-1; TRBD1 matches at 7 bases. Looked up from germline, CDR1 is PRHDT and CDR2 is FYEKMQ (reference sequence). The CDR3 loop spans 15 amino acids. The ends lost 0 bases at V and 1 base at J; junction bases unmatched: 2. CDR3 sequence reads: CASSLGGGANTEAFF. In DNA, the CDR3 is TGTGCCAGCAGCTTAGGAGGGGGCGCGAACACTGAAGCTTTCTTT.

About this clone: This sequence may be a read error, since a much larger clone differs from it by one base. The chain uses TRBV7-3 and TRBJ2-7; 7 bases line up with TRBD1. This CDR3 spans 12 amino acids. The germline CDR1 and CDR2 sequences are SGHTA and FQGTGA. The J segment lost 4 bases and the V segment lost 4 bases, leaving 1 base of the junction unmatched. CDR3 DNA: TGTGCCAGCAGCTCGACAGGGTACGAGCAGTACTTC. This sequence encodes CASSSTGYEQYF.

In the case of this clone: The sample carries other DNA sequences with the same CDR3. V usage is TRBV14 and J usage is TRBJ2-3; D remains ambiguous. Germline CDR1 and CDR2: SGHDN and FVKESK. The CDR3 is made up of 13 amino acids. Trimming shortened V by 5 bases and J by 1 base, and 7 bases separated the two germline ends. For the CDR3, the DNA is TGTGCCAGCAGCAGGCTTCGCACAGATACGCAGTATTTT. Translating it yields CASSRLRTDTQYF.

The V gene is TRBV9, the J gene TRBJ2-3, with TRBD2 matching over 7 bases. The CDR3 runs to 16 residues. The germline V gene has CDR1 SGDLS and CDR2 YYNGEE. Trimming cost V 4 bases and J 2 bases; bases outside gene matches: 10. The chain's CDR3 is CASSPLSSGLTDTQYF. In nucleotides, the CDR3 is TGTGCCAGCAGCCCCCTAAGTAGCGGGCTCACAGATACGCAGTATTTT.